One and the same sample provided the 5 T cell receptor beta chains below, sequenced in a study of early T cells in non-severe SARS-CoV-2 infection. TCRdb redid the calling of the 5' RACE reads with MiXCR, one entry per CDR3 protein. The repertoire includes tens of thousands of distinct CDR3 sequences, more than 7.5% of them detected once, and around 3.4% sits in the top ten. The material sequenced was whole blood. The receptors shown here come from an adult who was a healthcare worker with PCR-confirmed SARS-CoV-2 infection or an uninfected control (not recorded which).

This clonotype was counted only a few times. The chain carries TRBV29-1 and TRBJ2-5; D remains unclear. The V end was cut by 3 bases, the J end by 4 bases, with 24 bases between. Germline V gene sequence: CDR1 SQVTM, CDR2 ANQGSEA. The length of the CDR3 is 17 residues. The CDR3 bases are TGCAGCGTTGACCAGGTTCGTCCGGGCTCCACCGCAGAGACCCAGTACTTC. It specifies CSVDQVRPGSTAETQYF.

This clonotype came up a few times. The chain uses TRBV20-1 and TRBJ1-1; D gene unclear. Trimming cost V 1 base and J 8 bases, with 17 bases left between them. From germline, CDR1 is DFQATT and CDR2 SNEGSKA (reference sequence). This CDR3 comprises 14 residues. The chain's CDR3 is CSARVRAEQIEAFF. In DNA form, the CDR3 reads TGCAGTGCTAGAGTCCGGGCCGAGCAAATAGAAGCTTTCTTT.

At least ten counts were recorded for this clonotype. DNA for the CDR3: TGTGCCAGCAGCCCGGAGGGCCCCGAGCAGTTCTTC. Translated: CASSPEGPEQFF. The chain uses TRBV12-3 or TRBV12-4 and TRBJ2-1; possible D gene TRBD2, 6 bases. V was clipped by 6 bases and J by 10 bases, with 13 bases between them. The length of the CDR3 is 12 residues.

The chain recombines TRBV20-1 with TRBJ2-3, with TRBD2 matching 12 bases. V trimming: 1 base; J trimming: 5 bases; junction bases outside the gene matches: 4. There are 15 residues in the CDR3. The germline gives CDR1 DFQATT, CDR2 SNEGSKA (reference sequence). The CDR3 bases are TGCAGTGCTAGAGGACTAGCGGGAGCCGAAGATACGCAGTATTTT. This encodes CSARGLAGAEDTQYF.

The table lists this clonotype with many counts. CDR3 sequence: CASSSQGLARYNEQFF. CDR3 DNA: TGTGCCAGCAGCTCCCAGGGACTAGCGCGATACAATGAGCAGTTCTTC. J is TRBJ2-1 and V is TRBV7-3, with 10 bases matching TRBD2. The ends lost 4 bases at V and 4 bases at J; junction bases unmatched: 7. Germline CDR1 reads SGHTA; CDR2 reads FQGTGA. The CDR3 runs to 16 residues.